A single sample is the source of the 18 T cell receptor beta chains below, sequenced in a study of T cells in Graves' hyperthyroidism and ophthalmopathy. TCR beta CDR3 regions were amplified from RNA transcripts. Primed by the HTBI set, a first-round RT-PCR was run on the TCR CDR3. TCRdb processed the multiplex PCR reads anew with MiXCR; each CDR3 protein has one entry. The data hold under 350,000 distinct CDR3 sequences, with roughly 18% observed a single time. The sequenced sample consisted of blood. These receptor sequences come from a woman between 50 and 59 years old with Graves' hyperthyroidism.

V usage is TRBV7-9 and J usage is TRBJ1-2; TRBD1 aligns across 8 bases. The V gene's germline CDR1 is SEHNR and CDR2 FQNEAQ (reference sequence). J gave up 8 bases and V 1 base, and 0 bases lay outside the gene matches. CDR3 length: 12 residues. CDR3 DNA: TGTGCCAGCAGCTTAGGACAGGGGGGCTACACCTTC. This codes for CASSLGQGGYTF.

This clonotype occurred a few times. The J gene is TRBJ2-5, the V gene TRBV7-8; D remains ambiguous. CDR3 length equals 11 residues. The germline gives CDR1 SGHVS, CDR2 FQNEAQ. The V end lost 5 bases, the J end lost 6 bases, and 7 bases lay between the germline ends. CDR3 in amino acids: CASSTRQTQYF. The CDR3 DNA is TGTGCCAGCAGCACAAGACAGACCCAGTACTTC.

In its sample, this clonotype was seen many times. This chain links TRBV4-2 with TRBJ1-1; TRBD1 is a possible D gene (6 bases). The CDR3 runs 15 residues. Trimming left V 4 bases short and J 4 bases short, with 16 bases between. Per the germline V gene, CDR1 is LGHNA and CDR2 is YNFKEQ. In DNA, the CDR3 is TGTGCCAGCAGCCTAGAGGGGGGCGCGGGCACTGAAGCTTTCTTT. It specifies CASSLEGGAGTEAFF.

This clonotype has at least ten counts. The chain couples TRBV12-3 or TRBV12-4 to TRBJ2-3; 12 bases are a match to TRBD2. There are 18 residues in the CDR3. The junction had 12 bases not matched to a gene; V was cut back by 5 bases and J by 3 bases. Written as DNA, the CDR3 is TGTGCCAGCAGTGGACGGACTAGCGGGGAAATTCCAACAGATACGCAGTATTTT. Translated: CASSGRTSGEIPTDTQYF.

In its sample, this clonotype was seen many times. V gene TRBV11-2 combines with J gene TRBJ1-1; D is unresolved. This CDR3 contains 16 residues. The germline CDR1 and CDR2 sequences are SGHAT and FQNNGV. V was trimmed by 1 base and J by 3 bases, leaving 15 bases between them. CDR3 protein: CASSLVPGRVDTEAFF. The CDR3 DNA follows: TGTGCCAGCAGCTTAGTCCCAGGCCGTGTAGACACTGAAGCTTTCTTT.

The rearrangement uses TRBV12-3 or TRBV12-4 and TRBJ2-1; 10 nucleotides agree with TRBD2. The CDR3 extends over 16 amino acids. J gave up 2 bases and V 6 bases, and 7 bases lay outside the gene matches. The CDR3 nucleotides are TGTGCCAGCAGCGCCTTAGCGGGAGGCCCCTACAATGAGCAGTTCTTC. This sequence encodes CASSALAGGPYNEQFF.

The CDR3 DNA is TGTGCCAGCAGCGAGACTAGCGATCCGGGGTACGAGCAGTACGTC. Translating it yields CASSETSDPGYEQYV. The chain has TRBV6-1 and TRBJ2-7; 8 bases match TRBD2. The germline V gene encodes CDR1 MNHNS and CDR2 SASEGT. The ends lost 6 bases at V and 4 bases at J; junction bases unmatched: 11. The CDR3 is 15 amino acids.

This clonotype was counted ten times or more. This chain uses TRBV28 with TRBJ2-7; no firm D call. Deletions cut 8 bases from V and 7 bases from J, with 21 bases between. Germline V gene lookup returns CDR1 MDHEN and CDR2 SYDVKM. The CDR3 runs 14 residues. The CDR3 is CASRRSLGPREQYF. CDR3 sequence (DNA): TGTGCCAGCCGCCGGTCGCTAGGTCCACGGGAGCAGTACTTC.

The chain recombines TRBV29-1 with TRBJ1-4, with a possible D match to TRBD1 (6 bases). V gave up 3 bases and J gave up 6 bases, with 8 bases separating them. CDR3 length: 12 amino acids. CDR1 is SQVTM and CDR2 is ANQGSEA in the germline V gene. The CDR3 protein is CSVDRGDEKLFF. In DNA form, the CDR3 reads TGCAGCGTTGACAGGGGTGATGAAAAACTGTTTTTT.

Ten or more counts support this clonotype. The CDR3 nucleotides are TGCGCCAGCAGCATGTGGGACTTCTCCTACGAGCAGTACTTC. It yields the protein CASSMWDFSYEQYF. V and J are TRBV5-1 and TRBJ2-7; weak D call: TRBD2 (6 bases). The CDR3 is made up of 14 amino acids. The ends were cut back, 4 bases at V and 0 bases at J, with 11 bases in the middle. From germline, CDR1 is SGHRS and CDR2 YFSETQ.

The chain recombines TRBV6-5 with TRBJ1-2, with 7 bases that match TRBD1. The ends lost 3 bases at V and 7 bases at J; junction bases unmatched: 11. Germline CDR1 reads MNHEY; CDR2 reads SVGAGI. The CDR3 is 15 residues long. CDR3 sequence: CASSYTGAQESGYTF. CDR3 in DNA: TGTGCCAGCAGTTATACAGGGGCCCAGGAGAGTGGCTACACCTTC.

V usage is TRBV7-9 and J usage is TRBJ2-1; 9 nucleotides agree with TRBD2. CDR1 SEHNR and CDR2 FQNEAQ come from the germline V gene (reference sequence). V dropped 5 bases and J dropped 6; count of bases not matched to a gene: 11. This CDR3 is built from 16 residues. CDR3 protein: CASSPYIAGVSNEQFF. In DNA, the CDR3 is TGTGCCAGCAGCCCCTATATAGCGGGAGTTAGCAATGAGCAGTTCTTC.

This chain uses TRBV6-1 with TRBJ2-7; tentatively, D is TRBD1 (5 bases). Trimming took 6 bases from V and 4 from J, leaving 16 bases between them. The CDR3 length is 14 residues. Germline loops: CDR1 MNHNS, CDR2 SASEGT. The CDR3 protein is CASSPTNDRYEQYV. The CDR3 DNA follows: TGTGCCAGCAGCCCCACCAACGACAGATACGAGCAGTACGTC.

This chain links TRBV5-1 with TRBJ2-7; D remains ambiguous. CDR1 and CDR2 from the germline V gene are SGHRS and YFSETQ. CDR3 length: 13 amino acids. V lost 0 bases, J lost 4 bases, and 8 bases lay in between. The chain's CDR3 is CASSLADRYEQYF. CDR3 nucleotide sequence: TGCGCCAGCAGCTTGGCCGATAGATACGAGCAGTACTTC.

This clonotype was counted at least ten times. The CDR3 spells CATQLGGADEQFF. The CDR3 DNA reads TGTGCCACCCAACTGGGCGGGGCTGATGAGCAGTTCTTC. The chain employs TRBV6-1 and TRBJ2-1; D is perhaps TRBD2 (6 bases). This CDR3 has 13 amino acids. The ends were cut back, 10 bases at V and 8 bases at J, with 18 bases in the middle. Germline assignment: CDR1 MNHNS and CDR2 SASEGT.

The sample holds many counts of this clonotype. The CDR3 nucleotides are TGTGCCAGCAGCTTAGTGCGGGGGGGCGGGTACAATGAGCAGTTCTTC. Amino acids: CASSLVRGGGYNEQFF. The chain recombines TRBV7-2 with TRBJ2-1; 9 nucleotides align to TRBD2. CDR1 and CDR2 (germline): SGHTA, FQGNSA. This CDR3 has 16 residues. After removal of 1 base from V and 4 bases from J, the junction contained 5 bases not matched to a gene. The full variable domain, its missing parts supplied by reference TRBV7-2 and TRBJ2-1, is GAGVSQSPSNKVTEKGKDVELRCDPISGHTALYWYRQSLGQGLEFLIYFQGNSAPDKSGLPSDRFSAERTGGSVSTLTIQRTQQEDSAVYLCASSLVRGGGYNEQFFGPGTRLTVL.

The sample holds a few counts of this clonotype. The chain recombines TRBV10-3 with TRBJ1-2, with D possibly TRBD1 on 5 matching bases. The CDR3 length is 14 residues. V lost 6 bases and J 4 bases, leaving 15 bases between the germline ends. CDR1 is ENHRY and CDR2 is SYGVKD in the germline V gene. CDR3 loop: CAIRRGDYGYGYTF. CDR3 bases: TGTGCCATCAGAAGGGGAGATTACGGCTATGGCTACACCTTC.

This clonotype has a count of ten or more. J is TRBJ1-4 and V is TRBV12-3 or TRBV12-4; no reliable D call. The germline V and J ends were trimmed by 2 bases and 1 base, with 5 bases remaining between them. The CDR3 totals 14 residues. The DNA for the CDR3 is TGTGCCAGCAGTTTAAGAGAAACTAATGAAAAACTGTTTTTT. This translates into CASSLRETNEKLFF.